Listed below are T cell receptor beta chains from one sample, sequenced in a study of neoadjuvant nivolumab and ipilimumab in lung cancer. Profiling relied on immunoSEQ multiplex PCR, and the TCRdb table lists in-frame clones only, not all of them. In the table there are roughly 45,000 clones, around 88% of which are singletons. This specimen was blood, taken before neoadjuvant nivolumab, alone or with ipilimumab. These receptors originate from an adult with non-small cell lung cancer. Some clones in this sample may be carry-over from other donors' samples. Both conserved end residues are part of each CDR3. Fields, in order: D gene, J gene, CDR3 length, V gene, clone size, CDR3 protein, CDR3 DNA. The D gene is left open where the match is weak. The size of a clone is reported for some rows only, either as once, few or many, or as a class for expanded clones.

>NA|TRBJ2-1|13|TRBV25-1|NA
CASSDWGDNEQFF
TGTGCCAGCAGTGATTGGGGCGACAATGAGCAGTTCTTC
>TRBD1|TRBJ1-1|15|TRBV6-5|NA
CASSYSTDRGTEAFF
TGTGCCAGCAGTTACTCGACGGACAGGGGTACTGAAGCTTTCTTT
>NA|TRBJ2-1|13|TRBV11-3|NA
CASSLGKGNEQFF
TGTGCCAGCAGCTTAGGGAAAGGGAATGAGCAGTTCTTC
>NA|TRBJ2-5|16|TRBV4-2|NA
CASSQEGTAGGETQYF
TGTGCCAGCAGCCAGGAAGGGACTGCCGGGGGAGAGACCCAGTACTTC
>NA|TRBJ2-3|12|TRBV15|once
CATSRDQDTQYF
TGTGCCACCAGCAGAGATCAAGATACGCAGTATTTT
>NA|TRBJ1-5|13|TRBV19|NA
CASSALAGKPQHF
TGTGCCAGTAGTGCACTCGCAGGGAAGCCCCAGCATTTT
>NA|TRBJ1-3|14|TRBV2|NA
CASSGTASGNTIYF
TGTGCCAGCAGTGGGACAGCCTCTGGAAACACCATATATTTT
>NA|TRBJ1-5|13|TRBV6-6|NA
CASSSHSNQPQHF
TGTGCCAGCAGTTCCCATAGCAATCAGCCCCAGCATTTT
>TRBD1|TRBJ2-7|15|TRBV11-1|NA
CASSLAPGQRYEQYF
TGTGCCAGCAGCTTAGCCCCGGGACAGAGATACGAGCAGTACTTC
>NA|TRBJ2-7|13|TRBV7-7|few
CASTPGPKSEQYF
TGTGCTAGCACCCCGGGACCCAAAAGCGAGCAGTACTTC
>TRBD1|TRBJ1-1|14|TRBV6-5|NA
CASSPGTAVTEAFF
TGTGCCAGCAGTCCCGGGACAGCCGTTACTGAAGCTTTCTTT
>NA|TRBJ1-5|12|TRBV9|NA
CASSVEGGPQHF
TGTGCCAGCAGCGTAGAGGGCGGGCCCCAGCATTTT
>NA|TRBJ2-5|9|TRBV10-1|NA
CASQETQYF
TGCGCCAGCCAAGAGACCCAGTACTTC
>NA|TRBJ1-2|11|TRBV30|NA
CAWKGVGPHTF
TGTGCCTGGAAGGGGGTCGGGCCCCACACCTTC
>NA|TRBJ1-2|14|TRBV29-1|NA
CSVEGSDSPYGYTF
TGCAGCGTTGAAGGGAGCGACAGCCCCTATGGCTACACCTTC
>NA|TRBJ1-1|12|TRBV10-3|NA
CAISDTNTEAFF
TGTGCCATCAGTGACACGAACACTGAAGCTTTCTTT
>NA|TRBJ1-1|15|TRBV5-1|NA
CASSWSTGRNTEAFF
TGCGCCAGCAGCTGGTCGACAGGCCGGAACACTGAAGCTTTCTTT
>TRBD1|TRBJ1-1|17|TRBV25-1|NA
CASSSYLPGQKNTEAFF
TGTGCCAGCAGTTCCTATCTTCCGGGACAGAAAAACACTGAAGCTTTCTTT
>NA|TRBJ2-5|13|TRBV6-1|NA
CASSYQGEETQYF
TGTGCCAGCAGCTATCAGGGTGAAGAGACCCAGTACTTC
>NA|TRBJ2-1|15|TRBV7-2|NA
CASSLTRASYNEQFF
TGTGCCAGCAGTTTGACTCGGGCCTCCTACAATGAGCAGTTCTTC
>NA|TRBJ1-2|17|TRBV7-2|NA
CASSSSQGGRGNYGYTF
TGTGCCAGCAGCTCATCCCAGGGTGGCAGGGGAAACTATGGCTACACCTTC
>NA|TRBJ2-3|15|TRBV7-2|once
CASSLARQATDTQYF
TGTGCCAGCAGCTTAGCGCGACAGGCCACAGATACGCAGTATTTT
>NA|TRBJ1-4|13|TRBV6-1|NA
CASIQGVNEKLFF
TGTGCCAGCATTCAGGGCGTGAATGAAAAACTGTTTTTT
>NA|TRBJ1-4|18|TRBV11-2|NA
CASSLGTGGTPVNEKLFF
TGTGCCAGCAGCTTAGGGACGGGGGGGACCCCGGTTAATGAAAAACTGTTTTTT
>TRBD1|TRBJ2-3|11|TRBV25-1|NA
CASIGQGMAYF
TGTGCCAGCATTGGACAGGGGATGGCGTATTTT
>NA|TRBJ2-7|14|TRBV9|NA
CASSVAYGGYEQYF
TGTGCCAGCAGCGTAGCTTACGGGGGCTACGAGCAGTACTTC
>NA|TRBJ2-3|15|TRBV18|NA
CASSPGRVGEDTQYF
TGTGCCAGCTCACCAGGGCGAGTGGGTGAAGATACGCAGTATTTT
>NA|TRBJ2-5|14|TRBV9|once
CASSVASREGTQYF
TGTGCCAGCAGCGTAGCATCCCGCGAAGGGACCCAGTACTTC
>NA|TRBJ2-3|13|TRBV6-5|NA
CASSPTRKDTQYF
TGTGCCAGCAGTCCTACTAGGAAAGATACGCAGTATTTT
>TRBD2|TRBJ2-4|16|TRBV27|NA
CASSLFGTSGSDIQYF
TGTGCCAGCAGTTTATTCGGGACTAGCGGGAGTGACATTCAGTACTTC
>NA|TRBJ1-4|13|TRBV29-1|NA
CSGKKGGVEKLFF
TGCAGCGGGAAGAAGGGAGGGGTTGAAAAACTGTTTTTT
>NA|TRBJ2-1|12|TRBV5-1|NA
CASRPTIGEQFF
TGCGCCAGCAGGCCGACTATTGGTGAGCAGTTCTTC
>NA|TRBJ2-2|15|TRBV2|once
CASRGGLTNTGELFF
TGTGCCAGCAGAGGGGGACTAACAAACACCGGGGAGCTGTTTTTT
>TRBD2|TRBJ2-5|16|TRBV4-2|NA
CASSQDLAGGFETQYF
TGTGCCAGCAGCCAAGATTTAGCGGGAGGGTTCGAGACCCAGTACTTC
>NA|TRBJ1-5|14|TRBV6-1|NA
CASREIPQGRPQHF
TGTGCCAGCAGGGAAATCCCCCAGGGGCGGCCCCAGCATTTT
>NA|TRBJ1-2|15|TRBV19|once
CASSRPQGRNYGYTF
TGTGCCAGTAGTAGACCACAGGGAAGGAACTATGGCTACACCTTC
>NA|TRBJ2-5|15|TRBV5-1|NA
CASSKPGALGETQYF
TGCGCCAGCAGCAAGCCGGGAGCCCTAGGAGAGACCCAGTACTTC
>NA|TRBJ1-2|14|TRBV7-2|once
CASSLVSQTYGYTF
TGTGCCAGCAGCTTAGTTTCGCAGACCTATGGCTACACCTTC
>TRBD2|TRBJ2-7|17|TRBV9|NA
CASSPQGLALRTYEQYF
TGTGCCAGCAGCCCACAGGGACTAGCTCTACGAACCTACGAGCAGTACTTC
>TRBD1|TRBJ1-2|15|TRBV18|NA
CASSQGQGYFSGYTF
TGTGCCAGCTCACAGGGACAGGGGTATTTCTCTGGCTACACCTTC
>TRBD2|TRBJ2-5|15|TRBV10-3|NA
CAISGGSGVQETQYF
TGTGCCATCAGTGGCGGTAGCGGGGTACAAGAGACCCAGTACTTC
>NA|TRBJ2-7|15|TRBV13|NA
CASSYTLGDLYEQYF
TGTGCCAGCAGCTACACCCTCGGGGATCTCTACGAGCAGTACTTC
>TRBD2|TRBJ2-1|16|TRBV7-2|NA
CASSLGAGVGYNEQFF
TGTGCCAGCAGCTTAGGAGCGGGAGTCGGCTACAATGAGCAGTTCTTC
>NA|TRBJ2-1|14|TRBV10-3|NA
CAISDLKDGNEQFF
TGTGCCATCAGTGATCTAAAGGACGGGAATGAGCAGTTCTTC